One sample yielded the 14 T cell receptor beta chains listed below, sequenced in a study of CD8+CD57+ T cells in acquired aplastic anemia. The sequenced patients had an expansion of CD8+CD57+ cells seen by flow cytometry. Using genomic DNA as the template, TCR beta VDJ and CDR3 profiling was carried out. TCRdb reprocessed the reads via MiXCR and lists one record per CDR3 protein. Found here are more than 250,000 distinct CDR3 sequences, approximately 82% of them singletons; the top ten hold about two fifths. Sequences were obtained from sorted CD4+, CD8+, or CD8+CD57+ T cells (not recorded which) from PBMCs. These receptor sequences come from a human donor with aplastic anemia.

This clonotype was counted once. The conserved closing phenylalanine or tryptophan is absent in this CDR3, likely reflecting a read error. It is unclear where the CDR3 begins or ends on the DNA, so no DNA is shown, and the CDR3 is as TCRdb lists it. The chain is built from TRBV9 and TRBJ2-5; the D call of TRBD1 is as the table states it, not checked on the DNA. The CDR3 is 12 residues long, ends included. Germline CDR1 is SGDLS and CDR2 is YYNGEE. CDR3 in amino acids: CASSSRAGAQDY.

This clonotype was seen a single time. A junction end diverges from the germline sequence, so it may reflect a read error. The chain employs TRBV2 and TRBJ2-1; possibly TRBD1 or TRBD2 for D (6 bases each). Germline V CDR1 and CDR2: SNHLY, FYNNEI. This CDR3 spans 13 amino acids. The CDR3 loop is CAIGDGGINTQFF. DNA for the CDR3: TGTGCCATCGGCGACGGGGGCATTAATACGCAGTTTTTT.

The CDR3 nucleotides are TGTGCCAGCAGCTTAGCGGGAGGAGCCGATACGTATGAGTATGGCTACACCTTC. Its translation: CASSLAGGADTYEYGYTF. The genes are TRBV7-8 and TRBJ1-2; D remains ambiguous. The length of the CDR3 is 18 residues. The V gene lost 0 bases and the J gene lost 5 bases, with 22 bases spanning the gap. Germline V gives CDR1 SGHVS, CDR2 FQNEAQ.

This clonotype came up once. The chain carries TRBV6-1 and TRBJ2-7; 7 nucleotides align to TRBD1. CDR3 length: 12 residues. V lost 7 bases and J lost 3; bases outside the gene matches: 3. Germline CDR1 is MNHNS and CDR2 is SASEGT. CDR3 sequence (DNA): TGTGCCAGCACCGGGACAGACTACGAGCAGTACGTC. Translating gives CASTGTDYEQYV.

The chain carries TRBV7-3 and TRBJ2-6; a possible D gene is TRBD2 (5 bases). V was clipped by 8 bases and J by 15 bases, with 29 bases between them. Germline V gives CDR1 SGHTA, CDR2 FQGTGA. The CDR3 has 16 residues. The CDR3: CASSRPGSAVEHGLTF. The CDR3 DNA sequence: TGTGCCAGCTCAAGACCGGGTAGCGCCGTTGAACACGGCCTGACTTTC.

Turning to this clonotype: In this CDR3 the conserved last residue, phenylalanine or tryptophan, is missing, so a read error is likely. Because the CDR3's place on the DNA is in doubt, the DNA is left out and the CDR3 is given as listed by TCRdb. The rearrangement joins TRBV7-8 to TRBJ2-3; TRBD1 is the table's D call, not checked against the DNA. The CDR3 has 13 amino acids, counting both end residues. Germline lookup yields CDR1 SGHVS and CDR2 FQNEAQ. The CDR3 region is CASSFDPDGTPLS.

The chain combines TRBV2 with TRBJ1-1; tentative D call: TRBD1 (5 bases). This CDR3 is 15 amino acids long. The V end was cut by 6 bases, the J end by 6 bases, with 20 bases between. In germline, CDR1 is SNHLY, CDR2 FYNNEI. For the CDR3, the DNA is TGTGCCAGCAGGGGGGGGGGGGGGGAGAAGCCTGAAGCTTTCTTT. Translation gives CASRGGGGEKPEAFF.

This clonotype was seen just once. This sequence joins TRBV7-6 and TRBJ2-7; D remains ambiguous. CDR3 length: 18 residues. V shed 0 bases and J shed 2 bases, with 20 bases lying between them. Germline CDR1 reads SGHVS; CDR2 reads FNYEAQ. The DNA for the CDR3 is TGTGCCAGCAGCTTAGCCCACGACACAAAAGCGACTCCCTACGAGCAGTACGTC. As protein: CASSLAHDTKATPYEQYV.

This clonotype was found a few times. This chain uses TRBV7-2 with TRBJ2-5; 10 bases map to TRBD2. CDR3 length: 15 amino acids. Germline CDR1 reads SGHTA; CDR2 reads FQGNSA. The ends lost 0 bases at V and 4 bases at J; junction bases unmatched: 2. The CDR3 sequence: CASSLAPSGRETQYF. The CDR3 coding sequence is TGTGCCAGCAGCTTAGCCCCTAGCGGGAGAGAGACCCAGTACTTC. The full variable domain, its missing parts supplied by reference TRBV7-2 and TRBJ2-5, is GAGVSQSPSNKVTEKGKDVELRCDPISGHTALYWYRQSLGQGLEFLIYFQGNSAPDKSGLPSDRFSAERTGGSVSTLTIQRTQQEDSAVYLCASSLAPSGRETQYFGPGTRLLVL.

This clonotype has a single count. The gene calls are TRBV9 and TRBJ2-1; D remains ambiguous. The V end was cut by 0 bases, the J end by 9 bases, with 19 bases between. Germline V gene sequence: CDR1 SGDLS, CDR2 YYNGEE. The CDR3 contains 16 residues. For the CDR3, the DNA is TGTGCCAGCAGCGTAGGGAGAGGTACGCGGAATTTTGAGCAGTTCTTC. Its translation: CASSVGRGTRNFEQFF.

Points on this clonotype: No conserved phenylalanine or tryptophan ends this CDR3, so it is likely a read error. J is TRBJ1-2 and V is TRBV7-3; D is uncertain. The germline V gene has CDR1 SGHTA and CDR2 FQGTGA. V gave up 6 bases and J gave up 6 bases, with 14 bases separating them. The CDR3 length is 13 residues. The CDR3, as DNA: TGTGCCAGCAGAGAAGTGGCATCCGATGGCTACACCTGC. Protein product: CASREVASDGYTC.

With respect to this clonotype: The CDR3 end shows no conserved phenylalanine or tryptophan, and so a read error is likely. It is unclear where the CDR3 begins or ends on the DNA, so no DNA is shown, and the CDR3 is as TCRdb lists it. The chain links TRBV2 to TRBJ2-3; TRBD1 reflects the table's D call only, with no check against the DNA. Germline CDR1 and CDR2: SNHLY and FYNNEI. The CDR3 totals 14 residues, both ends included. This chain's CDR3 is CASREGQLDHSTDI.

Comment on this clonotype: The junction shows a germline mismatch at one end, possibly a read error. The CDR3 nucleotides read TGTGCCAGTCCCAGGACGGGCGGTCCCGGTACGCAGTATTTT. Translation: CASPRTGGPGTQYF. The chain recombines TRBV5-1 with TRBJ2-3; D not resolved. Per the germline V gene, CDR1 is SGHRS and CDR2 is YFSETQ. The CDR3 is made up of 14 amino acids.

The chain links TRBV15 to TRBJ2-7; 7 nucleotides align to TRBD1. Per the germline V gene, CDR1 is LNHNV and CDR2 is YYDKDF (reference sequence). With 3 bases clipped from V and 1 base from J, the junction kept 15 bases outside the gene matches. This CDR3 has 18 residues. CDR3 in DNA: TGTGCCACCAGCAGTCATCCAGACGGGACAGCCCTTTCCTACGAGCAGTACGTC. Translated: CATSSHPDGTALSYEQYV.